This T cell receptor (beta chain) was captured in a study of blood T cell repertoires in COVID-19. Per the original data handling: Amplification of reference gene primers was used by the study to estimate nucleated cell counts. Sequenced by immunoSEQ multiplex PCR; TCRdb stores in-frame clones only, minus some. From that table come the V and J calls and clone size; the DNA was used to work out D and trimming. The sample yields about 160,000 clones, 80% to 90% seen once. The CDR3 contains 16 residues. Germline V lookup: CDR1 SGHTA, CDR2 FQGTGA. V dropped 3 bases and J dropped 2 bases, with 16 bases sitting between them.

This sequence originates from a man aged 40-49 years with acute or convalescent COVID-19. The V call is TRBV7-3, the J call TRBJ1-1, with a possible D match to TRBD1 (6 bases). Sequencing input: peripheral blood. DNA of the CDR3: TGTGCCAGCAGCTTGACAGGCAGGGGCCCTAACACTGAAGCTTTCTTT. It yields the protein CASSLTGRGPNTEAFF.